The 30 T cell receptor delta chains given below trace back to one sample, sequenced in a study of γδ T cells in repeated Plasmodium falciparum infection. Vgamma9/Vdelta2+ and Vdelta2-negative gammadelta T cells were flow-sorted from PBMC for bulk sequencing. TCRdb reanalysed the multiplex PCR reads via CATT. In the table there are 50,000 to 55,000 delta-chain clones, roughly 2% of which are singletons. Sequenced input: gamma-delta T cells from blood. These receptor sequences come from a pool of human donors (malaria-infected and uninfected, not separated).

As concerns this clone: A read error likely explains why the TCRdb protein, taken from a much larger clone, differs from this DNA's translation at residue 19; the protein shown is translated from the DNA. This chain joins TRAV38-2/DV8 and TRDJ1; 10 bases fit TRDD3. Because TCRdb records no J gene, it was assigned here through a match of the DNA to germline. The CDR3 is 23 amino acids. Germline-derived CDR1 and CDR2 are TSESDYY and QEAYKQQN. CDR3 sequence reads: CAYLPRIGGPLYWGILRTGKLIF. Written as DNA, the CDR3 is TGTGCTTATCTGCCCCGAATCGGTGGACCCTTGTACTGGGGGATCCTCAGGACCGGTAAACTCATCTTT.

The sample holds many counts of this clone. V gene TRDV1 combines with J gene TRDJ1; the D is unclear. CDR3 length: 16 residues. Germline loops: CDR1 TSWWSYY, CDR2 QGS. The V and J ends lost 0 bases and 1 base respectively, with 12 bases between them. The CDR3 loop is CALGELTTESTDKLIF. The CDR3 DNA sequence: TGTGCTCTTGGGGAACTAACCACCGAATCCACCGATAAACTCATCTTT.

This clone has just a few counts. Given a far larger clone just one base away, this is likely a sequencing read error. The same CDR3 is also encoded by other DNA sequences in this sample. The V gene is TRDV1, the J gene TRDJ1; D assignment may be TRDD2 or TRDD3 (8 bases each). The J gene is absent in TCRdb and was assigned here via DNA matching to germline. The CDR3 contains 22 residues. CDR1 TSWWSYY and CDR2 QGS come from the germline V gene. V was clipped by 3 bases and J by 2 bases, with 34 bases between them. This CDR3 reads CALGDNFFLLRDTGEFTDKLIF. The CDR3, as DNA: TGTGCTCTTGGGGACAATTTCTTCCTACTTCGGGATACGGGGGAATTTACCGATAAACTCATCTTT.

This clone appeared a few times. TCRdb records a much larger clone's protein for this DNA, with a difference at residue 19 that likely arises from a read error; the protein given is the translation of the DNA. TRDV3 is the V gene, and the J gene was not called; the D segment call TRDD3 is taken from the table without a DNA check. This CDR3 is built from 21 residues. Germline lookup yields CDR1 TVYSNPD and CDR2 GDNSRS (reference sequence). In DNA, the CDR3 is TGTGCCTTCCTTCCCTCCTCCTTCATACTGGGGGATATCGCGGGAAACGATAAACCCATCTTT. Its translation: CAFLPSSFILGDIAGNDKPIF.

A few counts support this clone. A far more abundant clone sits one base away, making this likely a read error. This sample also contains other DNA sequences that code for the same CDR3. The rearrangement joins TRDV1 to TRDJ1; 11 bases line up with TRDD3. Germline assignment: CDR1 TSWWSYY and CDR2 QGS. V gave up 3 bases and J gave up 1 base; unmatched junction bases: 16. This CDR3 is 20 amino acids long. The CDR3 nucleotides read TGTGCTCTTGGGGAGCTAGGATTCCACTGGGGGATAACAGGCACCGATAAACTCATCTTT. Residues: CALGELGFHWGITGTDKLIF.

As regards this clone: TCRdb attributes to this sequence the protein of a much larger clone, which differs from the DNA translation at residue 7; a read error is likely, and the protein displayed is translated from the DNA. CDR3 nucleotides: TGTGCCTGTGACCCCATGAGCACCGATAAACTCATCTTT. Its translation is CACDPMSTDKLIF. The chain carries TRDV2 and TRDJ1; D not resolved. TCRdb lists no J gene, so it was determined here by aligning the DNA to germline. Germline-derived CDR1 and CDR2 are GEAIGNYY and EKD. The CDR3 consists of 13 residues. The V and J ends lost 3 bases and 1 base respectively, with 8 bases between them.

At least ten counts were recorded for this clone. TCRdb attributes to this sequence the protein of a much larger clone, which differs from the DNA translation at residue 6; a read error is likely, and the protein displayed is translated from the DNA. The gene calls are TRDV1 and TRDJ1, with D uncertain. V was cut by 5 bases and J by 3 bases, with 10 bases left in between. The CDR3 consists of 13 residues. Germline V CDR1 and CDR2: TSWWSYY, QGS. The CDR3 DNA follows: TGTGCTCTTGGGCGCCCAAGGCCCGATAAACTCATCTTT. Translating it yields CALGRPRPDKLIF.

This clone was seen repeatedly, ten times or more. TCRdb records a much larger clone's protein for this DNA, with a difference at residue 3 that likely arises from a read error; the protein given is the translation of the DNA. V usage is TRDV3 and J usage is TRDJ3; 8 nucleotides match TRDD3. The J gene, missing from TCRdb, was assigned here through DNA to germline matching. CDR3 length equals 19 residues. V was pared by 3 bases and J by 1 base, with 14 bases of the junction left unmatched. The germline V gene encodes CDR1 TVYSNPD and CDR2 GDNSRS (reference sequence). CDR3 loop: CALPTYKGYASWDTRQMFF. CDR3 DNA: TGTGCCTTACCCACATACAAGGGATACGCTTCCTGGGACACCCGACAGATGTTTTTC.

Regarding this clone: The protein held in TCRdb is that of a much larger clone and does not match this DNA's translation at residue 12, likely because of a read error; the protein shown is translated from the DNA. The chain employs TRDV2 and TRDJ1; TRDD3 aligns across 7 bases. The J gene, missing from TCRdb, was assigned here through DNA to germline matching. This CDR3 comprises 17 residues. The germline CDR1 and CDR2 sequences are GEAIGNYY and EKD. The V and J ends lost 0 bases and 3 bases, in that order; junction bases with no gene match: 12. As DNA, the CDR3 is TGTGCCTGTGACACCGGCCCTACTGGGGATTACGCCGATAAACTCATCTTT. Its translation is CACDTGPTGDYADKLIF.

Notes on this clone: This DNA's translation differs at residue 7 from TCRdb's protein, which comes from a much larger clone; a read error is likely, and the protein shown is translated from the DNA. The chain combines TRDV2 with TRDJ1; possible D gene TRDD3, 5 bases. Since TCRdb gives no J gene, matching the DNA to germline was used here to assign it. CDR1 and CDR2 (germline): GEAIGNYY, EKD. Trimming shortened V by 0 bases and J by 5 bases, and 15 bases separated the two germline ends. The CDR3 extends over 15 amino acids. CDR3 bases: TGTGCCTGTGACACCGTGATAACCAGGGGAGATAAACTCATCTTT. The encoded protein is CACDTVITRGDKLIF.

This clone was observed at least ten times. It is likely a read error: a sequence one base away is far more abundant. This CDR3 is also generated by other DNA sequences in the sample. V is TRDV3 and J is TRDJ1; 8 nucleotides line up with TRDD3. Germline-derived CDR1 and CDR2 are TVYSNPD and GDNSRS (reference sequence). The CDR3 contains 19 residues. The DNA for the CDR3 is TGTGCCTCCTTTCTTCCTCCACACGGGGATACTGGGTACACCGATAAACTCATCTTC. Translation gives CASFLPPHGDTGYTDKLIF.

This clone was seen a handful of times. The protein given by TCRdb reflects a much larger clone and differs at residue 5 from this DNA's translation, likely from a read error; the protein shown is the DNA's translation. V usage is TRAV38-2/DV8 and J usage is TRDJ1; 12 nucleotides agree with TRDD3. In the absence of a J gene in TCRdb, the DNA was matched to germline to assign it here. The V and J ends lost 3 bases and 0 bases, in that order; junction bases with no gene match: 18. Germline loops: CDR1 TSESDYY, CDR2 QEAYKQQN. This CDR3 contains 21 residues. CDR3 protein: CAYRNAVYFQLGDTYTDKLIF. The CDR3 nucleotides read TGTGCTTATAGGAACGCGGTATATTTCCAACTGGGGGATACCTACACCGATAAACTCATCTTT.

At least ten counts were recorded for this clone. TCRdb shows a much larger clone's protein in place of this DNA's translation, and the two differ at residue 19, likely through a read error; the protein shown is translated from the DNA. V and J are TRDV2 and TRDJ1; TRDD3 agrees at 10 bases. The CDR3 spans 20 residues. CDR1 is GEAIGNYY and CDR2 is EKD in the germline V gene. CDR3 coding DNA: TGTGCCTGTGACACGCATCCCCGAATGCTGGGGGATAGGTACACCGATAAACTCACCTTT. Residues: CACDTHPRMLGDRYTDKLTF.

On this clone: A single base is all that separates this from a far larger clone, so a read error is likely. The sample has other DNA sequences that encode this CDR3 too. The chain uses TRDV1 and TRDJ1, with 10 bases fitting TRDD3. TCRdb does not report a J gene; here it was assigned by matching the DNA to germline references. This CDR3 spans 26 amino acids. V lost 3 bases to trimming and J lost 2 bases; unmatched junction nucleotides: 36. Germline assignment: CDR1 TSWWSYY and CDR2 QGS. The chain's CDR3 is CALGDPPIWIPIQLYWGIEHTDKLIF. The CDR3 DNA reads TGTGCTCTTGGGGATCCCCCCATTTGGATTCCTATCCAATTGTACTGGGGGATCGAACATACCGATAAACTCATCTTT.

This clone was detected only a few times. The amino acid sequence in TCRdb belongs to a much larger clone and departs from this DNA's translation at residue 16, likely a sequencing read error; the sequence shown is translated from the DNA. The V call is TRDV3, the J call TRDJ1, with 12 bases that match TRDD3. The J gene, absent from TCRdb, was called here by matching the DNA to germline. Germline lookup yields CDR1 TVYSNPD and CDR2 GDNSRS (reference sequence). The CDR3 has 20 residues. Written as DNA, the CDR3 is TGTGCCTTTATGATTCCCTCGTACTGGGGGATACCCTTGAACACCGCTAAACTCATCTTT. It encodes CAFMIPSYWGIPLNTAKLIF.

This clone was counted many times. The protein given by TCRdb reflects a much larger clone and differs at residue 9 from this DNA's translation, likely from a read error; the protein shown is the DNA's translation. The chain carries TRDV2 and TRDJ1; perhaps TRDD3 as D (6 bases). TCRdb does not report a J gene; here it was assigned by matching the DNA to germline references. Between the trimmed V and J ends, which lost 3 bases and 4 bases, there was a span of 17 bases. Germline V gene sequence: CDR1 GEAIGNYY, CDR2 EKD. The CDR3 has 15 residues. CDR3 bases: TGTGCCTGTGACCCCCTGGGGAGCAGACGCGATAAACTCATCTTT. It translates to CACDPLGSRRDKLIF.

As for this clone: With only one base between it and a far larger clone, this is likely a read error. This sample also contains other DNA sequences that code for the same CDR3. The rearrangement uses TRDV1 and TRDJ1; TRDD2 might be the D (9 bases). Germline assignment: CDR1 TSWWSYY and CDR2 QGS. CDR3 length: 21 residues. The CDR3 sequence is CALGDPSYAVLGVIYTDKLIF. For the CDR3, the DNA is TGTGCTCTTGGGGATCCTTCCTACGCCGTACTGGGGGTTATATACACCGATAAACTTATCTTT.

Of note for this clone: TCRdb's protein, taken from a much larger clone, differs from this DNA's translation at residue 4, likely owing to a read error; the protein displayed comes from the DNA. The J gene is TRDJ1, the V gene TRDV1; possibly TRDD3 for D (6 bases). Assignment of the J gene here rests on matching the DNA to germline, because TCRdb gives none. CDR3 length: 20 amino acids. Germline values: CDR1 TSWWSYY, CDR2 QGS. The CDR3 spells CALREPSPPYWAPGTDKLIF. The CDR3 DNA follows: TGTGCTCTTAGGGAACCCTCCCCCCCCTACTGGGCTCCCGGCACCGATAAACTCATCTTT.

This clone was seen at least ten times. TCRdb's entry gives the protein of a much larger clone, which mismatches this DNA's translation at residue 3, likely from a read error; the protein reported here is translated from the DNA. The chain links TRDV1 to TRDJ3; TRDD3 matches at 13 bases. No J gene was available from TCRdb, and it was assigned here by a germline match of the DNA. CDR3 length equals 22 residues. Germline assignment: CDR1 TSWWSYY and CDR2 QGS. As DNA, the CDR3 is TGTGCTCATGGGGTTAAGTACTGGGGGATACGGACAAGCTCCTGGGACACCCGACAGATGTTTTTC. Amino acids: CAHGVKYWGIRTSSWDTRQMFF.

This clone was detected many times. TCRdb records a much larger clone's protein for this DNA, with a difference at residue 4 that likely arises from a read error; the protein given is the translation of the DNA. The CDR3 loop is CACNPVLGDTRETDKLIF. CDR3 coding DNA: TGTGCCTGTAACCCGGTACTGGGGGATACAAGAGAGACCGATAAACTCATCTTT. The rearrangement links TRDV2 to TRDJ1, with TRDD3 identical over 12 bases. Looked up from germline, CDR1 is GEAIGNYY and CDR2 is EKD. V dropped 6 bases and J dropped 2; count of bases not matched to a gene: 15. CDR3 size: 18 residues.

Worth noting for this clone: The mismatch at residue 12 between this DNA's translation and the TCRdb protein of a much larger clone likely reflects a read error; the protein shown is translated from the DNA. The CDR3: CACDLLGDGYTGKLIF. The CDR3 DNA reads as TGTGCCTGTGATCTCCTGGGGGATGGGTACACCGGTAAACTCATCTTT. The chain uses TRDV2 and TRDJ1; 9 positions agree with TRDD3. TCRdb carries no J gene annotation; the J gene was assigned here by matching the DNA with germline. Germline CDR1 is GEAIGNYY and CDR2 is EKD. There are 16 residues in the CDR3.

Points on this clone: Since a far larger clone is one base different, this is likely a read error. This same CDR3 is encoded by further DNA sequences in the sample. This sequence joins TRDV1 and TRDJ1, with 9 bases matching TRDD2. The J gene was missing in TCRdb and was found by matching the end of the DNA to germline. The CDR3 is 22 residues long. Germline assignment: CDR1 TSWWSYY and CDR2 QGS. The CDR3 sequence is CALGEPAFLRGYWGPYTDKLIF. CDR3 sequence (DNA): TGCGCTCTTGGGGAACCTGCCTTCCTACGTGGGTACTGGGGTCCGTACACCGATAAACTCATCTTT.

At least ten counts were recorded for this clone. TCRdb attributes to this sequence the protein of a much larger clone, which differs from the DNA translation at residue 18; a read error is likely, and the protein displayed is translated from the DNA. The chain employs TRDV3 and TRDJ1; 13 bases fit TRDD3. Matching the DNA to germline supplied the J gene, which TCRdb does not give. CDR3 size: 24 residues. In germline, CDR1 is TVYSNPD, CDR2 GDNSRS (reference sequence). Losses at the gene ends were 0 bases for V and 1 base for J; bases not matched to a gene: 29. Written as DNA, the CDR3 is TGTGCCTTTAGCTACCCTTCCTACTTAGGGGATGTACTGGGGGATACGCTGTGCACCGATAAACTCATCTTT. This translates into CAFSYPSYLGDVLGDTLCTDKLIF.

On this clone: Translating this DNA gives a protein that differs at residue 20 from the TCRdb one, which belongs to a much larger clone; a read error is likely, and the protein shown is this translation. No J gene call was made, and the V gene is TRDV1; no DNA check was done on the table's D call, TRDD3. Germline CDR1 is TSWWSYY and CDR2 is QGS. The CDR3 is 22 amino acids. CDR3 loop: CALGDFPFLPWGYTPYTDKPIF. As DNA, the CDR3 is TGTGCTCTTGGGGACTTTCCTTTCCTACCTTGGGGATACACCCCCTACACCGATAAACCCATCTTT.

About this clone: The protein TCRdb gives is from a much larger clone and does not agree with this DNA's translation at residue 19, likely a read error; the protein shown here comes from the DNA. The chain is built from TRDV2 and TRDJ1; 13 bases match TRDD3. Here the J gene came from matching the DNA to germline, since TCRdb omits it. This CDR3 has 24 amino acids. Germline V gene sequence: CDR1 GEAIGNYY, CDR2 EKD. V was clipped by 3 bases and J by 10 bases; unmatched bases: 37. The DNA of the CDR3 is TGTGCCTGTGACCGACTCCCAGTACTGGGGGATACGCACAGTGTTGTACTGGGGGAGCCTAGACTCATCTTT. This sequence encodes CACDRLPVLGDTHSVVLGEPRLIF.

Regarding this clone: The protein in TCRdb stems from a much larger clone and differs at residue 14 from this DNA's translation, likely a read error; here the protein is translated from the DNA. The chain carries TRDV2 and TRDJ1; no clear D. Per the germline V gene, CDR1 is GEAIGNYY and CDR2 is EKD. The CDR3 covers 17 residues. The CDR3 region is CACSLSGFTGGADRLIF. The CDR3 bases are TGTGCCTGTTCCTTGTCTGGCTTCACCGGCGGGGCCGATAGACTCATCTTT.

Of note for this clone: The protein held in TCRdb is that of a much larger clone and does not match this DNA's translation at residue 11, likely because of a read error; the protein shown is translated from the DNA. The chain employs TRDV2 and TRDJ1, with D unresolved. TCRdb gives no J gene; it was assigned here by matching the DNA to germline. With 0 bases removed from V and 4 bases from J, the gap between germline ends came to 17 bases. The CDR3 spans 16 residues. Germline loops: CDR1 GEAIGNYY, CDR2 EKD. The CDR3: CACDTSDRRTIDKLIF. The CDR3, as DNA: TGTGCCTGTGACACCTCGGATCGTCGGACAATCGATAAACTCATCTTT.

A few counts support this clone. TCRdb's entry gives the protein of a much larger clone, which mismatches this DNA's translation at residue 4, likely from a read error; the protein reported here is translated from the DNA. The chain links TRAV38-2/DV8 to TRDJ1, with D perhaps matching TRDD3 (7 bases). TCRdb records no J gene; here it was assigned by comparing the DNA to germline. V was pared by 6 bases and J by 0 bases, with 39 bases between. In germline, CDR1 is TSESDYY, CDR2 QEAYKQQN. The CDR3 sequence is 23 residues long. This chain's CDR3 is CAYKSFRHNFLCPLWGYTDKLIF. The CDR3, as DNA: TGTGCTTATAAGAGTTTCAGGCACAATTTCCTATGTCCTCTCTGGGGGTACACCGATAAACTCATCTTT.

The table lists this clone with a few counts. This DNA's translation and the protein TCRdb lists, from a much larger clone, do not match at residue 13, likely due to a read error; the protein shown is translated from the DNA. This sequence joins TRDV2 and TRDJ1; 13 bases match TRDD3. The J gene, absent from TCRdb, was called here by matching the DNA to germline. The ends lost 0 bases at V and 10 bases at J; junction bases unmatched: 13. Germline CDR1 reads GEAIGNYY; CDR2 reads EKD. The CDR3 covers 17 residues. CDR3: CACDTVTGGYAPDPLIF. In DNA, the CDR3 is TGTGCCTGTGACACCGTGACTGGGGGATACGCGCCCGATCCACTCATCTTT.

The genes are TRDV2 and TRDJ3, with 11 bases aligning to TRDD3. In the absence of a J gene in TCRdb, the DNA was matched to germline to assign it here. V dropped 1 base and J dropped 0; count of bases not matched to a gene: 10. The V gene's germline CDR1 is GEAIGNYY and CDR2 EKD. The CDR3 runs to 21 residues. The CDR3 loop is CACDTVGLGDRSSWDTRQMFF. CDR3 in DNA: TGTGCCTGTGACACTGTCGGACTGGGGGATAGGAGCTCCTGGGACACCCGACAGATGTTTTTC.